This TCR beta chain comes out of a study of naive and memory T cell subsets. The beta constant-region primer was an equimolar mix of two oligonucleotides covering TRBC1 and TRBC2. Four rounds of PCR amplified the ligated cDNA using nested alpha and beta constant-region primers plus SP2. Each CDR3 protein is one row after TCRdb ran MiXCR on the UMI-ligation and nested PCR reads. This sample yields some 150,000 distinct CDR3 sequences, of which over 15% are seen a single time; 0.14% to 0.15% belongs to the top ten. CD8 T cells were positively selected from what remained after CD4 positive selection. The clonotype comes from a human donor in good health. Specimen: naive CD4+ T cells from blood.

Here the CDR3 reads CSARTSAETQYF. As DNA, the CDR3 is TGCAGTGCTAGAACTAGCGCGGAGACCCAGTACTTC. This chain joins TRBV20-1 and TRBJ2-5, with TRBD2 matching over 7 bases. CDR3 size: 12 residues. Trimming took 2 bases from V and 5 from J; bases not matched to a gene: 2. Germline lookup yields CDR1 DFQATT and CDR2 SNEGSKA (reference sequence).